This T cell receptor (beta chain) was obtained from a study of CD8 T cells in ankylosing spondylitis. A few counts support this clonotype. Its target is not known. General study results and limits: Past research had described some motif variants in reactive arthritis synovial fluid and blood. Within matched ankylosing spondylitis synovial fluid, disease-linked clones were reportedly significantly enriched. Among TCR beta sequences, a motif of about 8 highly homologous variants appeared characteristic of ankylosing spondylitis blood.

For TCR beta, libraries came from quantitative 5'-RACE with molecular barcodes. TCRdb redid the calling of the 5' RACE reads with MiXCR, one entry per CDR3 protein. The sample shows about 390,000 distinct CDR3 sequences, 20% to 25% of them seen only once. V lost 1 base and J 7 bases, leaving 10 bases between the germline ends. This CDR3 contains 14 residues. The sequence came from a male donor with ankylosing spondylitis. The rearrangement links TRBV12-3 or TRBV12-4 to TRBJ1-4; possible D gene TRBD1, 5 bases. Sequences were obtained from blood, either unsorted or a sorted T cell fraction (not recorded which). The CDR3, as DNA: TGTGCCAGCAGTTTAGGGGGGAGGCCTGAAAAACTGTTTTTT. Translating gives CASSLGGRPEKLFF.